Listed below are T cell receptor beta chains from one sample, sequenced in a study of cytomegalovirus exposure and HLA in healthy donors. The method was immunoSEQ multiplex PCR; TCRdb's version includes in-frame clones alone and lacks a portion of them. This sample has fewer than 90,000 clones; 70% to 80% occur once, and the top ten carry about 15%. Input material: PBMCs. These TCRs come from a middle-aged woman in good health and CMV-seropositive. CDR3s include the opening cysteine and the closing phenylalanine or tryptophan. The order of the fields is D gene, clone size, J gene, V gene, CDR3 DNA, CDR3 protein. D genes are given only for firm matches. Rows give clone size only sometimes, using once, few, many, or a class for an expanded clone.

d_call: NA
clone_size: NA
j_call: TRBJ2-7
v_call: TRBV6-5
cdr3_nt: TGTGCCAGCAGTGTTAGCGTGAGCTCCTACGAGCAGTACTTC
cdr3_aa: CASSVSVSSYEQYF

d_call: NA
clone_size: NA
j_call: TRBJ2-1
v_call: TRBV5-1
cdr3_nt: TGCGCCAGCAGCTCGGACGGGGGTTCCTACAATGAGCAGTTCTTC
cdr3_aa: CASSSDGGSYNEQFF

d_call: NA
clone_size: NA
j_call: TRBJ2-1
v_call: TRBV9
cdr3_nt: TGTGCCAGCAGGGAAGGGGATTTCAGGGGTGATGAGCAGTTCTTC
cdr3_aa: CASREGDFRGDEQFF

d_call: TRBD1
clone_size: NA
j_call: TRBJ1-2
v_call: TRBV27
cdr3_nt: TGTGCCAGCAACCGGGACAGGGGGATCGTTGTCTATGGCTACACCTTC
cdr3_aa: CASNRDRGIVVYGYTF

d_call: NA
clone_size: once
j_call: TRBJ2-7
v_call: TRBV5-1
cdr3_nt: TGCGCCAGCAGCTTGGTGGGGAGCTCCTACGAGCAGTACTTC
cdr3_aa: CASSLVGSSYEQYF

d_call: NA
clone_size: NA
j_call: TRBJ2-7
v_call: TRBV6-5
cdr3_nt: TGTGCCACGAGGGCACGGCCTGGGGACGAGCAGTACTTC
cdr3_aa: CATRARPGDEQYF

d_call: TRBD2
clone_size: NA
j_call: TRBJ2-2
v_call: TRBV29-1
cdr3_nt: TGCAGCGTAATGGGACTAGCGGGAGAGAACACCGGGGAGCTGTTTTTT
cdr3_aa: CSVMGLAGENTGELFF

d_call: NA
clone_size: NA
j_call: TRBJ2-1
v_call: TRBV20-1
cdr3_nt: TGCAGTGCCCCGTTTCTGGGCTTTGGGTTCTTC
cdr3_aa: CSAPFLGFGFF

d_call: TRBD2
clone_size: once
j_call: TRBJ2-1
v_call: TRBV9
cdr3_nt: TGTGCCAGCACGCGACTAGCGGGAGCGTCCTCCTACAATGAGCAGTTCTTC
cdr3_aa: CASTRLAGASSYNEQFF

d_call: TRBD2
clone_size: NA
j_call: TRBJ2-1
v_call: TRBV15
cdr3_nt: TGTGCCACCAGCATAGCGGGAGGGTTCGACAATGAGCAGTTCTTC
cdr3_aa: CATSIAGGFDNEQFF

d_call: NA
clone_size: NA
j_call: TRBJ1-3
v_call: TRBV28
cdr3_nt: TGTGCCAGCGGCTCCCATGGGGCGGCTTCGGATCGAAACACCATATATTTT
cdr3_aa: CASGSHGAASDRNTIYF

d_call: NA
clone_size: NA
j_call: TRBJ2-1
v_call: TRBV6-6
cdr3_nt: TGTGCCAGCCGACGGACTGAGGACAATGAGCAGTTCTTC
cdr3_aa: CASRRTEDNEQFF

d_call: TRBD2
clone_size: NA
j_call: TRBJ2-7
v_call: TRBV28
cdr3_nt: TGTGCCAGCAGGGGTAGCGGGAGTCCCAGCTCCTACGAGCAGTACTTC
cdr3_aa: CASRGSGSPSSYEQYF

d_call: TRBD2
clone_size: NA
j_call: TRBJ2-5
v_call: TRBV2
cdr3_nt: TGTGCCAGCAGTGAAAATTTGTCTAGCGGGGGCCAAGAGACCCAGTACTTC
cdr3_aa: CASSENLSSGGQETQYF

d_call: NA
clone_size: NA
j_call: TRBJ1-3
v_call: TRBV9
cdr3_nt: TGTGCCAGCAGCGCCCAAATAGTCCCCTCTGGAAACACCATATATTTT
cdr3_aa: CASSAQIVPSGNTIYF

d_call: NA
clone_size: NA
j_call: TRBJ1-3
v_call: TRBV30
cdr3_nt: TGTGCCTGGCGGGCTGGAAACACCATATATTTT
cdr3_aa: CAWRAGNTIYF

d_call: NA
clone_size: NA
j_call: TRBJ1-6
v_call: TRBV6-5
cdr3_nt: TGTGCCAGCAGTTCGTACAGGAGCTCCTATAATTCACCCCTCCACTTT
cdr3_aa: CASSSYRSSYNSPLHF

d_call: TRBD1
clone_size: NA
j_call: TRBJ2-3
v_call: TRBV9
cdr3_nt: TGTGCCAGCAGCGCCCAGGGGGCGCGGGCAGATACGCAGTATTTT
cdr3_aa: CASSAQGARADTQYF

d_call: NA
clone_size: NA
j_call: TRBJ2-7
v_call: TRBV6-1
cdr3_nt: TGTGCCACCATCCGGGAAGGGTATAGCTACGAGCAGTACTTC
cdr3_aa: CATIREGYSYEQYF

d_call: NA
clone_size: NA
j_call: TRBJ2-1
v_call: TRBV7-2
cdr3_nt: TGTGCCAGCACCCAATCCGGGGGTAGGGGTGAGCAGTTCTTC
cdr3_aa: CASTQSGGRGEQFF

d_call: NA
clone_size: many
j_call: TRBJ1-5
v_call: TRBV21-1
cdr3_nt: TGTGCCAGCAGCAAAGCGCGGACAGGGCCTCTTTTGACCTATCAGCCCCAGCATTTT
cdr3_aa: CASSKARTGPLLTYQPQHF

d_call: NA
clone_size: once
j_call: TRBJ1-1
v_call: TRBV7-9
cdr3_nt: TGTGCCAGCAGCTTAGCCGATTGGAGTACCGTTGGCACTGAAGCTTTCTTT
cdr3_aa: CASSLADWSTVGTEAFF

d_call: TRBD1
clone_size: NA
j_call: TRBJ2-1
v_call: TRBV18
cdr3_nt: TGTGCCAGCTCACCGGGACAGGGAGTCATCTTC
cdr3_aa: CASSPGQGVIF

d_call: NA
clone_size: NA
j_call: TRBJ2-1
v_call: TRBV27
cdr3_nt: TGTGCCAGCAGTTTTTTTAGCGGAATTTACAATGAGCAGTTCTTC
cdr3_aa: CASSFFSGIYNEQFF

d_call: NA
clone_size: NA
j_call: TRBJ2-5
v_call: TRBV9
cdr3_nt: TGTGCCAGCAGCTTAAACAGTGAGCCTGGAGAGACCCAGTACTTC
cdr3_aa: CASSLNSEPGETQYF

d_call: NA
clone_size: NA
j_call: TRBJ2-7
v_call: TRBV2
cdr3_nt: TGTGCCAGCAGTACTAAGGCCGAGCAGTACTTC
cdr3_aa: CASSTKAEQYF

d_call: NA
clone_size: NA
j_call: TRBJ2-5
v_call: TRBV5-1
cdr3_nt: TGCGCCAGCAGCTTAAGGTCAGGGGGGCCGGGCGGGGAGACCCAGTACTTC
cdr3_aa: CASSLRSGGPGGETQYF

d_call: TRBD1
clone_size: NA
j_call: TRBJ1-4
v_call: TRBV4-1
cdr3_nt: TGCGCCAGCAGCCAAGATGGCACAGGGGGCAATGAAAAACTGTTTTTT
cdr3_aa: CASSQDGTGGNEKLFF

d_call: TRBD1
clone_size: NA
j_call: TRBJ2-1
v_call: TRBV29-1
cdr3_nt: TGCAGCGTCGCGACAGGGAATGAGCAGTTCTTC
cdr3_aa: CSVATGNEQFF

d_call: TRBD2
clone_size: few
j_call: TRBJ2-1
v_call: TRBV27
cdr3_nt: TGTGCCAGCACCCCCGGACTAGAATTTGATGAGCAGTTCTTC
cdr3_aa: CASTPGLEFDEQFF

d_call: NA
clone_size: NA
j_call: TRBJ1-3
v_call: TRBV4-3
cdr3_nt: TGCGCCAGCAGCCGCTTACGGAGCTCTGGAAACACCATATATTTT
cdr3_aa: CASSRLRSSGNTIYF

d_call: TRBD2
clone_size: NA
j_call: TRBJ2-1
v_call: TRBV9
cdr3_nt: TGTGCCAGCAGCGCGGGACTAGCGAGCTACAATGAGCAGTTCTTC
cdr3_aa: CASSAGLASYNEQFF

d_call: NA
clone_size: NA
j_call: TRBJ1-2
v_call: TRBV15
cdr3_nt: TGTGCCACCAGCAGAGAACACTCGGGTAACTATGGCTACACCTTC
cdr3_aa: CATSREHSGNYGYTF

d_call: TRBD2
clone_size: once
j_call: TRBJ2-1
v_call: TRBV4-2
cdr3_nt: TGTGCCAGCAGGGGAGCGGGGGCATCCTACAATGAGCAGTTCTTC
cdr3_aa: CASRGAGASYNEQFF

d_call: NA
clone_size: NA
j_call: TRBJ1-1
v_call: TRBV28
cdr3_nt: TGTGCCAGCGGACGGGGGGCGGGCACTGAAGCTTTCTTT
cdr3_aa: CASGRGAGTEAFF

d_call: NA
clone_size: once
j_call: TRBJ2-1
v_call: TRBV19
cdr3_nt: TGTGCCAGTGGCCACCAATCAGGGATTGAGCAGTTCTTC
cdr3_aa: CASGHQSGIEQFF

d_call: NA
clone_size: NA
j_call: TRBJ2-5
v_call: TRBV5-1
cdr3_nt: TGCGCCAGCAGCTTCCCGGGGGAGACCCAGTACTTC
cdr3_aa: CASSFPGETQYF

d_call: NA
clone_size: once
j_call: TRBJ1-2
v_call: TRBV7-2
cdr3_nt: TGTGCCAGCAGCTTACGGGGGGGCTATGGCTACACCTTC
cdr3_aa: CASSLRGGYGYTF

d_call: NA
clone_size: NA
j_call: TRBJ2-5
v_call: TRBV11-2
cdr3_nt: TGTGCCAGCAGTTGGATCGGGACTCTTATCGGGGAGACCCAGTACTTC
cdr3_aa: CASSWIGTLIGETQYF

d_call: NA
clone_size: NA
j_call: TRBJ1-5
v_call: TRBV6-5
cdr3_nt: TGTGCCAGCAGACCGGGAGGGGGCAATCAGCCCCAGCATTTT
cdr3_aa: CASRPGGGNQPQHF

d_call: TRBD2
clone_size: NA
j_call: TRBJ2-2
v_call: TRBV4-2
cdr3_nt: TGTGCCAGCAGCCAAGGACTAGGAGCGGGGGGGCAGAACACCGGGGAGCTGTTTTTT
cdr3_aa: CASSQGLGAGGQNTGELFF

d_call: TRBD1
clone_size: NA
j_call: TRBJ1-2
v_call: TRBV19
cdr3_nt: TGTGCCAGTAGTACCGGGGGACAGAGATATGGCTACACCTTC
cdr3_aa: CASSTGGQRYGYTF

d_call: NA
clone_size: few
j_call: TRBJ2-2
v_call: TRBV10-2
cdr3_nt: TGCGCCAGCCGAATAGCCGGGGAGCTGTTTTTT
cdr3_aa: CASRIAGELFF

d_call: NA
clone_size: NA
j_call: TRBJ1-2
v_call: TRBV10-3
cdr3_nt: TGTGCCATCAGTGAGTCGGAGGGTTCTAACTATGGCTACACCTTC
cdr3_aa: CAISESEGSNYGYTF

d_call: NA
clone_size: NA
j_call: TRBJ2-1
v_call: TRBV7-3
cdr3_nt: TGTGCCAGCAGCTTCGGATCCACTCTAGCGTACGGCAATGAGCAGTTCTTC
cdr3_aa: CASSFGSTLAYGNEQFF